One sample yielded the 2 T cell receptor beta chains listed below, sequenced in a study of cytomegalovirus exposure and HLA in healthy donors. Primers included in the PCR were 60 Vbeta and 13 Jbeta primers. Produced via immunoSEQ multiplex PCR; TCRdb's table is partial and in-frame only. This table has under 95,000 clones, under 85% appearing once. Sequencing input: PBMCs. These receptors all come from a boy aged 5-17 years in good health and CMV-seronegative.

The chain uses TRBV6-5 and TRBJ2-5; D possibly corresponds to TRBD1 (6 bases). V was trimmed by 2 bases and J by 4 bases, leaving 14 bases between them. Per the germline V gene, CDR1 is MNHEY and CDR2 is SVGAGI. This CDR3 contains 15 residues. CDR3 region: CASSYGGAIPETQYF. The CDR3 bases are TGTGCCAGCAGTTACGGGGGCGCGATCCCAGAGACCCAGTACTTC.

This chain joins TRBV18 and TRBJ2-3, with unresolved D. CDR1 and CDR2 from the germline V gene are KGHSH and LQKENI. This CDR3 has 12 residues. V gave up 3 bases and J gave up 4 bases, with 5 bases separating them. CDR3 DNA sequence: TGTGCCAGCTCACCGAGTGCAGATACGCAGTATTTT. Its translation: CASSPSADTQYF.